The 8 T cell receptor beta chains below come from one sample, sequenced in a study of T cell responses to AZD1222 COVID-19 vaccine. Some clones are missing from TCRdb's copy, which holds only in-frame ones; the method was immunoSEQ multiplex PCR. The sample holds 100,000 or so clones; 70% to 90% are singletons and the top ten take around a tenth. The sample was peripheral blood, taken on day 0 of AZD1222 vaccination. These receptor sequences come from an adult in good health.

This clone was observed a handful of times. The chain carries TRBV20-1 and TRBJ2-7; D unresolved. Germline CDR1 and CDR2: DFQATT and SNEGSKA (reference sequence). The CDR3 length is 10 residues. Trimming removed 4 bases from V and 7 bases from J, with 8 bases in between. The CDR3 loop reads CSAKDFEQYF. The CDR3 nucleotides read TGCAGTGCTAAGGATTTTGAGCAGTACTTC.

The rearrangement joins TRBV18 to TRBJ2-2, with D hard to call. CDR3 length: 17 residues. Trimming stripped 3 bases from V and 5 bases from J, with 19 bases between. Looked up from germline, CDR1 is KGHSH and CDR2 is LQKENI. For the CDR3, the DNA is TGTGCCAGCTCACCTAGACCGCCTCCGGGTTCGACCGGGGAGCTGTTTTTT. It translates to CASSPRPPPGSTGELFF. Supplemented by reference TRBV18 and TRBJ2-2, the full variable domain reads NAGVMQNPRHLVRRRGQEARLRCSPMKGHSHVYWYRQLPEEGLKFMVYLQKENIIDESGMPKERFSAEFPKEGPSILRIQQVVRGDSAAYFCASSPRPPPGSTGELFFGEGSRLTVL.

By sample share, this clone is medium-sized. The genes are TRBV19 and TRBJ1-1; the D is unclear. The CDR3 loop spans 15 amino acids. Germline values: CDR1 LNHDA, CDR2 SQIVND (reference sequence). The V gene lost 0 bases and the J gene lost 1 base, with 9 bases spanning the gap. CDR3 bases: TGTGCCAGTAGTATAGAGGGAAGACAGAACACTGAAGCTTTCTTT. Its translation is CASSIEGRQNTEAFF.

The CDR3 reads CSASSGRGREGGYTF. In nucleotides, the CDR3 is TGCAGTGCTAGTTCTGGCAGGGGACGGGAGGGTGGCTACACCTTC. The V gene is TRBV20-1, the J gene TRBJ1-2; D is perhaps TRBD1 (6 bases). The CDR3 is made up of 15 amino acids. Germline V gene data show CDR1 as DFQATT and CDR2 as SNEGSKA (reference sequence). Trimming pared 3 bases from V and 7 bases from J, leaving 21 bases between.

This chain connects TRBV7-2 to TRBJ2-5; TRBD1 matches 7 bases. Germline-derived CDR1 and CDR2 are SGHTA and FQGNSA. The V gene end was trimmed by 6 bases and the J gene end by 5 bases; junction bases not matched to a gene: 6. The CDR3 covers 13 residues. The CDR3 reads CASSSQGWETQYF. CDR3 sequence (DNA): TGTGCCAGCAGTTCACAGGGGTGGGAGACCCAGTACTTC.

The chain links TRBV10-3 to TRBJ2-7; no clear D. The CDR3 sequence is 12 residues long. V dropped 4 bases and J dropped 0 bases, with 4 bases sitting between them. Germline-derived CDR1 and CDR2 are ENHRY and SYGVKD. The CDR3 DNA follows: TGTGCCATCAGTGCGAGCTCCTACGAGCAGTACTTC. It encodes CAISASSYEQYF.

This chain connects TRBV28 to TRBJ2-3, with unresolved D. Trimming pared 4 bases from V and 2 bases from J, leaving 13 bases between. Germline CDR1 and CDR2: MDHEN and SYDVKM. This CDR3 has 15 residues. The CDR3 region has the DNA TGTGCCAGCAGTTCTAAGAGAACTTACACAGATACGCAGTATTTT. Encoded protein: CASSSKRTYTDTQYF.

V usage is TRBV10-3 and J usage is TRBJ1-2; tentatively, D is TRBD1 (5 bases). The V gene lost 11 bases and the J gene lost 4 bases, with 17 bases spanning the gap. This CDR3 has 13 amino acids. Germline-derived CDR1 and CDR2 are ENHRY and SYGVKD. The CDR3 protein is CALTEGPGYGYTF. CDR3 DNA sequence: TGTGCCTTAACGGAGGGGCCAGGCTATGGCTACACCTTC.